Included here is one T cell receptor (beta chain) sequence, with context. Seattle researchers signed up patients amid active infection and tracked them longitudinally. TCRdb's table, derived via immunoSEQ multiplex PCR, lists solely in-frame clones and lacks some. The sample lists fewer than 80,000 clones, about 80% occurring once. Germline V gene data show CDR1 as SEHNR and CDR2 as FQNEAQ (reference sequence). The CDR3 contains 14 residues. Trimming pared 4 bases from V and 4 bases from J, leaving 10 bases between. This specimen comes from a study of blood T cell repertoires in COVID-19. About the research overall: T cells, B-cell-depleted T cells, or PBMCs provided the cDNA or gDNA that served as material.

The clonotype was recovered from a man in his fifties with COVID-19, enrolled during active disease. The sequenced sample was peripheral blood. The rearrangement uses TRBV7-9 and TRBJ2-2; a weak D match, TRBD2 (5 bases). The CDR3, as DNA: TGTGCCAGCAGCTCCACACGGGGCACCGGGGAGCTGTTTTTT. Translation: CASSSTRGTGELFF.